These 24 T cell receptor beta chains came from one sample sequenced in a study of T-cell reconstitution after alpha-beta-depleted transplantation in children. Using unique molecular identifiers, the investigators prepared the TCRbeta library. TCRdb independently ran MiXCR on the PCR reads; one entry per CDR3 protein. The sample contains around 680,000 distinct CDR3 sequences, roughly 17% of which appear only once. The sequenced sample was PBMCs from the stem cell graft donor, obtained from the stem cell graft. These receptors were collected from a human donor who donated a stem cell graft to a child with acute myeloid leukemia.

The V and J genes are TRBV28 and TRBJ2-1, with D perhaps assigned TRBD1 or TRBD2 (7 bases each). The CDR3 consists of 14 residues. The V and J ends lost 11 bases and 13 bases respectively, with 27 bases between them. The germline V gene has CDR1 MDHEN and CDR2 SYDVKM. CDR3 sequence reads: CAGSTGRVSWGQFF. CDR3 DNA sequence: TGTGCCGGGTCGACAGGGAGGGTTTCGTGGGGCCAGTTCTTC.

This clonotype was found a few times. The chain links TRBV7-3 to TRBJ1-2, with D unclear. The V gene's germline CDR1 is SGHTA and CDR2 FQGTGA. The length of the CDR3 is 13 residues. V was cut by 5 bases and J by 6 bases, with 13 bases left in between. The CDR3: CASSPSAGDGYTF. The CDR3 DNA is TGTGCCAGCAGCCCCTCGGCCGGGGATGGCTACACCTTC.

This clonotype occurred many times. The gene calls are TRBV7-2 and TRBJ1-1; the match to TRBD1 covers 7 bases. Per the germline V gene, CDR1 is SGHTA and CDR2 is FQGNSA. This CDR3 has 12 amino acids. V was clipped by 5 bases and J by 10 bases; unmatched bases: 7. Here the CDR3 reads CASSVIQGRAFF. The CDR3 DNA sequence: TGTGCCAGCAGCGTAATACAGGGGCGAGCTTTCTTT. The full variable domain, in which reference TRBV7-2 and TRBJ1-1 provide the parts outside the CDR3, is GAGVSQSPSNKVTEKGKDVELRCDPISGHTALYWYRQSLGQGLEFLIYFQGNSAPDKSGLPSDRFSAERTGGSVSTLTIQRTQQEDSAVYLCASSVIQGRAFFGQGTRLTVV.

This clonotype appeared many times. The gene calls are TRBV6-1 and TRBJ1-4; D may be TRBD1 (6 bases). This CDR3 contains 14 residues. The V end lost 7 bases, the J end lost 5 bases, and 14 bases lay between the germline ends. Germline values: CDR1 MNHNS, CDR2 SASEGT. CDR3 in amino acids: CASMISGANEKLFF. The CDR3 coding sequence is TGTGCCAGCATGATATCAGGGGCCAATGAAAAACTGTTTTTT.

For the CDR3, the DNA is TGTGCCAGGGGCCCCGCGGGGGGAGGCAATCAGCCCCAGCATTTT. Its protein product is CARGPAGGGNQPQHF. The rearrangement links TRBV5-2 to TRBJ1-5. TRBV5-2 is noted as a pseudogene. This CDR3 contains 15 residues.

Ten or more counts support this clonotype. This chain links TRBV20-1 with TRBJ1-3; 7 nucleotides align to TRBD1. The CDR3 is made up of 13 amino acids. V lost 4 bases, J lost 0 bases, and 0 bases stayed unmatched. CDR1 and CDR2 (germline): DFQATT, SNEGSKA (reference sequence). DNA of the CDR3: TGCAGTGCTACAGGGGGCTCTGGAAACACCATATATTTT. It yields the protein CSATGGSGNTIYF.

This clonotype has ten or more counts. The V gene is TRBV4-1, the J gene TRBJ1-5, with D maybe TRBD1 (6 bases). V was shortened by 4 bases and J by 3 bases, with 16 bases between the two germline ends. The CDR3 sequence is 16 residues long. Per the germline V gene, CDR1 is MGHRA and CDR2 is YSYEKL. The CDR3 DNA reads as TGCGCCAGCAGCCCAATCACGACAGGCTTCAATCAGCCCCAGCATTTT. Its protein product is CASSPITTGFNQPQHF.

This clonotype was detected only a few times. The chain combines TRBV10-2 with TRBJ2-7, with D perhaps TRBD2 (6 bases). The CDR3 sequence is 12 residues long. V dropped 10 bases and J dropped 0 bases, with 10 bases sitting between them. Germline V gene sequence: CDR1 WSHSY, CDR2 SAAADI. The CDR3 loop reads CATGGDSYEQYF. In nucleotides, the CDR3 is TGCGCCACCGGCGGGGACTCCTACGAGCAGTACTTC.

This clonotype was picked up many times. The chain has TRBV5-1 and TRBJ2-1; TRBD2 aligns across 11 bases. V lost 7 bases and J lost 6; bases outside the gene matches: 9. The CDR3 contains 15 residues. Germline CDR1 and CDR2: SGHRS and YFSETQ. The CDR3: CASALTSGGTNEQFF. CDR3 nucleotides: TGCGCCAGCGCCCTTACTAGCGGGGGTACCAATGAGCAGTTCTTC.

The rearrangement uses TRBV10-3 and TRBJ2-1; a weak D match, TRBD2 (6 bases). CDR1 and CDR2 (germline): ENHRY, SYGVKD. V was clipped by 3 bases and J by 8 bases, with 17 bases between them. The CDR3 is 15 amino acids. The CDR3 bases are TGTGCCATCAGTGACCGGGGGAAGGTTGGGGATGAGCAGTTCTTC. As protein: CAISDRGKVGDEQFF.

This clonotype was detected only a few times. This sequence joins TRBV7-9 and TRBJ1-1, with unresolved D. CDR1 and CDR2 from the germline V gene are SEHNR and FQNEAQ (reference sequence). The CDR3 contains 15 residues. Trimming shortened V by 1 base and J by 1 base, and 10 bases separated the two germline ends. The CDR3 DNA reads as TGTGCCAGCAGCTTAGATGCTTTCTCGAACACTGAAGCTTTCTTT. It is translated as CASSLDAFSNTEAFF.

The sample holds many counts of this clonotype. This chain connects TRBV6-1 to TRBJ2-2; the D is unclear. V was shortened by 1 base and J by 0 bases, with 6 bases between the two germline ends. From germline, CDR1 is MNHNS and CDR2 SASEGT. This CDR3 has 15 residues. The DNA of the CDR3 is TGTGCCAGCAGTGAAGGAGGAGCGAACACCGGGGAGCTGTTTTTT. It codes for CASSEGGANTGELFF.

About this clonotype: A read error may be the cause here, since a much bigger clone is one base away. This chain links TRBV29-1 with TRBJ2-3; 9 nucleotides line up with TRBD2. Germline CDR1 and CDR2: SQVTM and ANQGSEA. Unmatched junction bases numbered 7, after V lost 3 bases and J lost 6 bases. There are 14 residues in the CDR3. This CDR3 is CSVERGGQSDTQYF. DNA for the CDR3: TGCAGCGTTGAGCGGGGGGGCCAGAGTGATACGCAGTATTTT.

CDR3 coding DNA: TGTGCCAGCAGCTTGGTTCCGTCATACGAGCAGTACGTC. Translating it yields CASSLVPSYEQYV. The V call is TRBV5-5, the J call TRBJ2-7; D remains unclear. The CDR3 is 13 residues long. In germline, CDR1 is SGHKS, CDR2 YYEKEE (reference sequence). V was pared by 0 bases and J by 4 bases, with 8 bases between.

This clonotype was observed many times. This chain links TRBV12-3 or TRBV12-4 with TRBJ2-3; D is tentatively TRBD1 or TRBD2 (6 bases each). V lost 1 base and J lost 4, with 12 bases in between. This CDR3 region has 15 residues. The CDR3 sequence is CASSLGGARADTQYF. CDR3 nucleotides: TGTGCCAGCAGTTTAGGGGGGGCAAGGGCAGATACGCAGTATTTT.

This clonotype was recorded a few times. V gene TRBV4-1 combines with J gene TRBJ1-5, with D tentatively TRBD1 (5 bases). Germline V gene data show CDR1 as MGHRA and CDR2 as YSYEKL. V lost 0 bases and J lost 7, with 13 bases in between. The CDR3 sequence is 15 residues long. CDR3 residues: CASSQEAGSEQPQHF. CDR3 DNA sequence: TGCGCCAGCAGCCAAGAAGCAGGGTCTGAGCAGCCCCAGCATTTT.

The chain is built from TRBV5-5 and TRBJ2-5; 8 bases fit TRBD2. The CDR3 consists of 15 residues. The V and J ends lost 3 bases and 1 base, in that order; junction bases with no gene match: 5. Germline-derived CDR1 and CDR2 are SGHKS and YYEKEE (reference sequence). CDR3 sequence: CASSSRGGLQETQYF. The DNA of the CDR3 is TGTGCCAGCAGCTCTCGGGGGGGCCTCCAAGAGACCCAGTACTTC.

This clonotype was seen repeatedly, ten times or more. The chain employs TRBV12-3 or TRBV12-4 and TRBJ2-5; the D gene is possibly TRBD1 (6 bases). The CDR3 length is 13 residues. V was shortened by 5 bases and J by 4 bases, with 11 bases between the two germline ends. CDR3 bases: TGTGCCAGCAGTCCCGACAGGAGAGAGACCCAGTACTTC. Amino acid sequence: CASSPDRRETQYF.

DNA of the CDR3: TGCGCCAGCAGCTTGTTGCCTAGCGGGGGGGGTCAAGAGACCCAGTACTTC. This sequence encodes CASSLLPSGGGQETQYF. The chain carries TRBV5-1 and TRBJ2-5, with 12 nucleotides matching TRBD2. Germline assignment: CDR1 SGHRS and CDR2 YFSETQ. V lost 1 base and J lost 2; bases outside the gene matches: 6. The CDR3 sequence is 17 residues long.

Points on this clonotype: A much larger clone is a single base away; this may be a read error. This chain's CDR3 is CASSQTQGADTEAFF. The CDR3 nucleotides read TGTGCCAGCAGCCAAACTCAGGGCGCTGACACTGAAGCTTTCTTT. The chain couples TRBV11-2 to TRBJ1-1; tentative D call: TRBD1 (5 bases). The germline gives CDR1 SGHAT, CDR2 FQNNGV. The CDR3 is 15 residues long. Deletions cut 5 bases from V and 3 bases from J, with 16 bases between.

The table lists this clonotype with many counts. The CDR3 protein is CSARPGPSNTGELFF. CDR3 DNA: TGCAGTGCTAGACCGGGACCGTCGAACACCGGGGAGCTGTTTTTT. The J gene is TRBJ2-2, the V gene TRBV20-1, with D perhaps matching TRBD1 or TRBD2 (5 bases each). CDR3 length: 15 amino acids. Germline V CDR1 and CDR2: DFQATT, SNEGSKA (reference sequence). Between the trimmed V and J ends, which lost 2 bases and 0 bases, there was a span of 10 bases.

This clonotype has just one count. The chain links TRBV7-7 to TRBJ2-2; D call uncertain. Germline assignment: CDR1 SSHAT and CDR2 FNYEAQ (reference sequence). Trimming took 0 bases from V and 1 from J, leaving 6 bases between them. This CDR3 region has 15 residues. CDR3 protein: CASSLANGNTGELFF. Here the CDR3 DNA reads TGTGCCAGCAGCTTAGCGAATGGGAACACCGGGGAGCTGTTTTTT.

The V and J genes are TRBV12-3 or TRBV12-4 and TRBJ1-2, with D unresolved. The V and J ends lost 5 bases and 2 bases respectively, with 15 bases between them. This CDR3 comprises 15 residues. The CDR3 DNA is TGTGCCAGCAGTCCCACCAACGTAAGAAACTATGGCTACACCTTC. This translates into CASSPTNVRNYGYTF.

The sample holds many counts of this clonotype. This rearrangement joins TRBV7-3 to TRBJ2-1, with D perhaps matching TRBD2 (7 bases). V lost 2 bases and J lost 4, with 12 bases in between. The CDR3 is made up of 15 amino acids. CDR1 and CDR2 from the germline V gene are SGHTA and FQGTGA. The CDR3 loop reads CASSLRGAGYNEQFF. DNA of the CDR3: TGTGCCAGCAGCTTACGGGGGGCAGGGTACAATGAGCAGTTCTTC.